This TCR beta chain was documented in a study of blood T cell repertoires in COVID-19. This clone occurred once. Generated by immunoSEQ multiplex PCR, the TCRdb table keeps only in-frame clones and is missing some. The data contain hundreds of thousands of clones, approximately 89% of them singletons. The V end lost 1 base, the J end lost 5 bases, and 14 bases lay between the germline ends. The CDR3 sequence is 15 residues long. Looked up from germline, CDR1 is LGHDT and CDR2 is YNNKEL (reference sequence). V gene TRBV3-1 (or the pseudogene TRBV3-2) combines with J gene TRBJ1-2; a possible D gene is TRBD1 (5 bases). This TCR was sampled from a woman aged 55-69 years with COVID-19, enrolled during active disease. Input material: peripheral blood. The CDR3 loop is CASSQVAQGRYGYTF. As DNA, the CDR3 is TGTGCCAGCAGCCAAGTTGCGCAGGGCCGTTATGGCTACACCTTC.